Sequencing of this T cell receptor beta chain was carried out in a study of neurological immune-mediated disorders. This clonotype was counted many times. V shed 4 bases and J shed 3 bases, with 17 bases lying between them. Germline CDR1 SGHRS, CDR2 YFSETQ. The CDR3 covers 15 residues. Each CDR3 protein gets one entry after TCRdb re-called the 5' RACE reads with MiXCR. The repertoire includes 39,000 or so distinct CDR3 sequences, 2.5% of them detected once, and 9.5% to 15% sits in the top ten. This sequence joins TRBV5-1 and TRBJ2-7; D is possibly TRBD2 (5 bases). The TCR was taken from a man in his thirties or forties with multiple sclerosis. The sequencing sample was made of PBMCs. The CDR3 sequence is CASSLTGSTLYEQYF. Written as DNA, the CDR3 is TGCGCCAGCAGCCTCACGGGGAGTACCCTCTACGAGCAGTACTTC.